The present TCR beta chain was sequenced within a study of blood T cell repertoires in COVID-19. Study context: PBMCs, B-cell-depleted T cells, or T cells provided the cDNA or gDNA that made up the material.

Participants, 18 to 89 years old, spanned around 25 US areas. Clinical histories supplied by participants themselves formed the basis of cohort assignment. In the authors' workflow: Reference gene primer amplification gave nucleated cell count estimates. TCRdb's copy holds only in-frame clones and misses some; the assay was immunoSEQ multiplex PCR. Clone size and the V and J calls come from that table; the DNA yielded D and trimming. Here the sample spans 200,000 to 250,000 clones, 82% being singletons. V was pared by 7 bases and J by 1 base, with 5 bases of the junction left unmatched. Looked up from germline, CDR1 is KGHDR and CDR2 is SFDVKD. This CDR3 region has 15 residues.

The chain combines TRBV24-1 with TRBJ1-1; 10 bases align to TRBD1. Sequenced material: PBMCs or T cells enriched from blood (not recorded which). This TCR derives from a woman in her fifties or sixties who had recovered from COVID-19. The CDR3 sequence: CATRRQGAPNTEAFF. CDR3 nucleotide sequence: TGTGCCACCAGAAGACAGGGGGCGCCGAACACTGAAGCTTTCTTT.